This passage covers 18 T cell receptor beta chains from one sample sequenced in a study of cytomegalovirus exposure and HLA in healthy donors. PCR employed 60 Vbeta and 13 Jbeta primers. Using immunoSEQ multiplex PCR, the repertoire was profiled, and TCRdb retains in-frame clones only, with some absent. The sample table sets out under 250,000 clones. Sequencing used PBMCs. The receptors come from a girl aged 2-10 years in good health and CMV-seropositive.

The V call is TRBV4-1, the J call TRBJ1-4, with D possibly being TRBD1 (6 bases). Trimming took off 4 bases at V and 6 bases at J, with 15 bases between the two ends. The CDR3 is 15 residues long. Germline V gene lookup returns CDR1 MGHRA and CDR2 YSYEKL. In nucleotides, the CDR3 is TGCGCCAGCAGCCGCTACAGGGCGGTAGATGAAAAACTGTTTTTT. Amino acids: CASSRYRAVDEKLFF.

The chain employs TRBV4-1 and TRBJ2-3; D gene uncertain. This CDR3 is 14 amino acids long. Trimming left V 1 base short and J 3 bases short, with 8 bases between. CDR1 and CDR2 from the germline V gene are MGHRA and YSYEKL. The CDR3 nucleotides are TGCGCCAGCAGCCAAGTGGGCGCGACAGATACGCAGTATTTT. Translated, it gives CASSQVGATDTQYF.

The J gene is TRBJ1-5, the V gene TRBV4-1; D remains ambiguous. This CDR3 has 14 residues. The V end lost 1 base, the J end lost 7 bases, and 11 bases lay between the germline ends. The germline CDR1 and CDR2 sequences are MGHRA and YSYEKL. The chain's CDR3 is CASSQGEAVQPQHF. CDR3 sequence (DNA): TGCGCCAGCAGCCAAGGCGAGGCGGTCCAGCCCCAGCATTTT.

The rearrangement joins TRBV2 to TRBJ1-1; a possible D gene is TRBD1 (5 bases). Germline V gene lookup returns CDR1 SNHLY and CDR2 FYNNEI. With 8 bases removed from V and 3 bases from J, the gap between germline ends came to 16 bases. The CDR3 is 14 amino acids. The CDR3 reads CASCSFVGDTEAFF. CDR3 in DNA: TGTGCCAGCTGTTCCTTCGTAGGGGACACTGAAGCTTTCTTT.

Note on this clone: The sample contains more than one DNA sequence encoding this CDR3. V gene TRBV28 combines with J gene TRBJ2-7; the match to TRBD2 covers 10 bases. Germline V lookup: CDR1 MDHEN, CDR2 SYDVKM. With V trimmed by 5 bases and J by 2 bases, 6 bases remained unmatched. This CDR3 contains 15 residues. CDR3 in amino acids: CASSPRTSGPYEQYF. The CDR3, as DNA: TGTGCCAGCAGTCCTAGGACTAGCGGCCCCTACGAGCAGTACTTC.

CDR3 DNA: TGTGCCAGCCGCTATGGATCCAGGAGCGGAGAAGATACGCAGTATTTT. The encoded protein is CASRYGSRSGEDTQYF. The chain combines TRBV27 with TRBJ2-3; D is perhaps TRBD2 (5 bases). V lost 8 bases, J lost 5 bases, and 23 bases lay in between. This CDR3 is 16 amino acids long. Germline lookup yields CDR1 MNHEY and CDR2 SMNVEV (reference sequence).

V usage is TRBV6-6 and J usage is TRBJ1-2; D uncertain. The CDR3 sequence is 13 residues long. From germline, CDR1 is MNHNY and CDR2 SVGAGI (reference sequence). Deletions cut 0 bases from V and 8 bases from J, with 10 bases between. The DNA for the CDR3 is TGTGCCAGCAGTTACTCGAGTGCAAGCGGCTACACCTTC. This sequence encodes CASSYSSASGYTF.

The rearrangement uses TRBV30 and TRBJ1-2; D possibly corresponds to TRBD1 (6 bases). V lost 6 bases and J 8 bases, leaving 25 bases between the germline ends. Germline assignment: CDR1 GTSNPN and CDR2 SVGIG (reference sequence). This CDR3 is 15 amino acids long. Written as DNA, the CDR3 is TGTGCCTGTCCCTCAGGGGCCAGCTATGAAGAAGGCTACACCTTC. This gives the protein CACPSGASYEEGYTF.

This chain links TRBV23-1 with TRBJ2-7; 11 nucleotides line up with TRBD1. TRBV23-1 is flagged as an ORF with uncertain function. The V segment lost 0 bases and the J segment 5 bases; nucleotides outside the gene matches: 6. The CDR3 is made up of 16 amino acids. The CDR3: CASSQSAPGQGDEQYF. CDR3 in DNA: TGCGCCAGCAGTCAATCCGCCCCGGGACAGGGGGACGAGCAGTACTTC.

The chain links TRBV10-1 to TRBJ2-7; 10 nucleotides match TRBD2. The junction had 7 bases not matched to a gene; V was cut back by 2 bases and J by 6 bases. From germline, CDR1 is WNHNN and CDR2 SYGVQD (reference sequence). The CDR3 is 15 amino acids. In DNA, the CDR3 is TGCGCCAGCAGTGAGATTAGCGGGAGGTCGGGCGAGCAGTACTTC. It yields the protein CASSEISGRSGEQYF.

The CDR3 DNA follows: TGTGCCAGCAGTTACACAATCCGGGACATCTCCTACGAGCAGTACTTC. Protein product: CASSYTIRDISYEQYF. The gene calls are TRBV11-2 and TRBJ2-7, with D tentatively TRBD1 (6 bases). There are 16 residues in the CDR3. V lost 6 bases to trimming and J lost 0 bases, with 18 bases between them. The germline V gene has CDR1 SGHAT and CDR2 FQNNGV.

The rearrangement links TRBV29-1 to TRBJ1-2; 9 nucleotides align to TRBD1. Germline V CDR1 and CDR2: SQVTM, ANQGSEA. J was trimmed by 3 bases and V by 6 bases; bases with no gene match: 2. The CDR3 consists of 12 residues. The CDR3 bases are TGCAGCGTCCGGGACAGGGACTATGGCTACACCTTC. Its translation is CSVRDRDYGYTF.

V is TRBV18 and J is TRBJ1-6, with unresolved D. The CDR3 is 15 amino acids. Germline CDR1 is KGHSH and CDR2 is LQKENI. The V end was cut by 3 bases, the J end by 8 bases, with 14 bases between. CDR3 coding DNA: TGTGCCAGCTCACCGGAGGAGATTTCATATTCACCCCTCCACTTT. Protein: CASSPEEISYSPLHF.

The J gene is TRBJ2-7, the V gene TRBV27, with D perhaps matching TRBD1 (6 bases). CDR1 and CDR2 (germline): MNHEY, SMNVEV (reference sequence). Trimming left V 3 bases short and J 4 bases short, with 16 bases between. This CDR3 comprises 15 residues. CDR3 amino acids: CASSFGQRGKYEQYF. The CDR3 DNA follows: TGTGCCAGCAGTTTCGGACAGCGAGGGAAATACGAGCAGTACTTC.

This chain joins TRBV10-1 and TRBJ2-4; 10 nucleotides align to TRBD1. The trim removed 9 bases at V and 2 bases at J, leaving 4 bases unmatched. This CDR3 is built from 14 residues. CDR1 is WNHNN and CDR2 is SYGVQD in the germline V gene (reference sequence). CDR3 DNA sequence: TGCGCCAGTGGGACAGGGGATTCCAAAAACATTCAGTACTTC. Residues: CASGTGDSKNIQYF.

CDR3 DNA: TGTGCCAGCAGCATCGCTGGACTAGCCAAAAACATTCAGTACTTC. Its protein is CASSIAGLAKNIQYF. The V and J genes are TRBV7-2 and TRBJ2-4, with D perhaps matching TRBD2 (5 bases). The CDR3 totals 15 residues. The germline V gene has CDR1 SGHTA and CDR2 FQGNSA. Trimming cost V 5 bases and J 0 bases, with 11 bases left between them.

This sequence joins TRBV10-3 and TRBJ1-1; 7 nucleotides line up with TRBD1. CDR3 length: 15 residues. V shed 7 bases, J shed 2 bases, and the junction held 10 bases outside the gene matches. Germline loops: CDR1 ENHRY, CDR2 SYGVKD. The CDR3 sequence: CAIKTTGTVNTEAFF. The CDR3 DNA reads TGTGCCATCAAGACGACCGGGACAGTCAACACTGAAGCTTTCTTT.

J is TRBJ1-1 and V is TRBV29-1, with unresolved D. The CDR3 is 12 residues long. The V end was cut by 5 bases, the J end by 3 bases, with 10 bases between. Germline V gene sequence: CDR1 SQVTM, CDR2 ANQGSEA. The CDR3 coding sequence is TGCAGCGTTTTTTTCGGGGACACTGAAGCTTTCTTT. Its protein product is CSVFFGDTEAFF.